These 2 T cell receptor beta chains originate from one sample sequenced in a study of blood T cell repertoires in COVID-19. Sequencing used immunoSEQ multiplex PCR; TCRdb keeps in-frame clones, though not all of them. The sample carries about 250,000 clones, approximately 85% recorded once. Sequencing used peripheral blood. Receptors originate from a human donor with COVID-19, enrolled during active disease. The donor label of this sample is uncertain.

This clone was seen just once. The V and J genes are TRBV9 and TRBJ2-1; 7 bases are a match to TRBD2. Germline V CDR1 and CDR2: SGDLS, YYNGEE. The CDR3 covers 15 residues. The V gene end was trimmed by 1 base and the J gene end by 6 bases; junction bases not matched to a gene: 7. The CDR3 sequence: CASSVMAGEVNEQFF. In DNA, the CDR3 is TGTGCCAGCAGCGTAATGGCGGGAGAGGTCAATGAGCAGTTCTTC.

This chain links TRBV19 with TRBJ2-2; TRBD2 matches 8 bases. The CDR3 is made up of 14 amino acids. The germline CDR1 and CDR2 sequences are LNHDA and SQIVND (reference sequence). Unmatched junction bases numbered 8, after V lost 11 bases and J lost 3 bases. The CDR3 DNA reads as TGTGCCGGCCGGGGGGGAGTAGACACCGGGGAGCTGTTTTTT. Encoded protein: CAGRGGVDTGELFF.